This T cell receptor (beta chain) was identified during a study of T cells in Graves' hyperthyroidism and ophthalmopathy. This CDR3 spans 15 amino acids. Losses at the gene ends were 1 base for V and 8 bases for J; bases not matched to a gene: 8. Looked up from germline, CDR1 is DFQATT and CDR2 is SNEGSKA (reference sequence). RNA transcripts were the template for amplifying TCR beta CDR3 regions. The study used the HTBI primer set for a first-round RT-PCR of the TCR CDR3. TCRdb reprocessed the multiplex PCR reads via MiXCR and lists one record per CDR3 protein. This sample has about 96,000 distinct CDR3 sequences, with about 51% found just once. This clonotype was seen ten or more times.

Sequencing was carried out using blood. The rearrangement links TRBV20-1 to TRBJ2-2; 9 nucleotides line up with TRBD2. The sequence was collected from a middle-aged woman with Graves' hyperthyroidism. The CDR3 protein is CSARGSSGNWGELFF. The DNA for the CDR3 is TGCAGTGCTAGAGGGTCTAGCGGGAATTGGGGGGAGCTGTTTTTT.